This T cell receptor (beta chain) derives from a study of blood T cell repertoires in COVID-19. Method: immunoSEQ multiplex PCR; TCRdb's copy keeps in-frame clones and lacks some. The repertoire holds about 280,000 clones, around 89% seen once, with around 1.7% in the top ten. Sequenced: PBMCs or T cells enriched from blood (not recorded which). The clonotype originates from a woman between 18 and 29 years old with acute COVID-19.

The CDR3 DNA is TGTGCCAGTAGTATCGAACAGGGTTACACCGGGGAGCTGTTTTTT. This sequence encodes CASSIEQGYTGELFF. The V and J genes are TRBV19 and TRBJ2-2; perhaps TRBD1 as D (6 bases). Germline assignment: CDR1 LNHDA and CDR2 SQIVND (reference sequence). Trimming stripped 3 bases from V and 3 bases from J, with 11 bases between. The CDR3 extends over 15 amino acids.